Listed below are T cell receptor beta chains from one sample, sequenced in a study of blood T cell repertoires in COVID-19. Produced via immunoSEQ multiplex PCR; TCRdb's table is partial and in-frame only. The data show some 230,000 clones, with approximately 85% seen just once and around 8% held by the top ten. The sequencing input was peripheral blood. All receptors come from a woman older than 75 with COVID-19, enrolled during active disease. CDR3s include the opening cysteine and the closing phenylalanine or tryptophan. A D gene is named only where the DNA matches it firmly. The size field is filled for only some rows; it gives once, few, many or a size class.

d_call j_call v_call cdr3_length clone_size cdr3_nt cdr3_aa
NA TRBJ2-1 TRBV7-3 13 few TGTGCCAGCAGCCCTTTTCTAGCCAATGAGCAGTTCTTC CASSPFLANEQFF
TRBD1 TRBJ2-1 TRBV6-2/TRBV6-3 16 NA TGTGCCAGCAGTTTGACAGGGGGAATAGGTGGGAATGAGCAGTTCTTC CASSLTGGIGGNEQFF
TRBD2 TRBJ2-5 TRBV30 13 NA TGTGCCTGGGGAGCGGGGGGGCAGGAGACCCAGTACTTC CAWGAGGQETQYF
NA TRBJ2-1 TRBV9 15 NA TGTGCCAGCAGCGTCCTCCCCGCGGGGGCCAATGAGCAGTTCTTC CASSVLPAGANEQFF
NA TRBJ1-6 TRBV9 16 NA TGTGCCAGCAGCGCCTCTTTGTTCGTCTATAATTCACCCCTCCACTTT CASSASLFVYNSPLHF
NA TRBJ2-1 TRBV5-6 16 NA TGTGCCAGCAGCGGTTGGTACGGGGACTCCTACAATGAGCAGTTCTTC CASSGWYGDSYNEQFF
NA TRBJ1-1 TRBV7-3 13 NA TGTGCCAGCAGCTCGGACAGCCTAACTGAAGCTTTCTTT CASSSDSLTEAFF
NA TRBJ2-2 TRBV5-1 14 NA TGCGCCAGCAGCTTGCTCCCGAACACCGGGGAGCTGTTTTTT CASSLLPNTGELFF
TRBD1 TRBJ1-3 TRBV7-2 14 NA TGTGCCAGCAGCCGCGACAGGGACGAAAACACCATATATTTT CASSRDRDENTIYF
TRBD2 TRBJ2-5 TRBV5-1 17 NA TGCGCCAGCAGCCCCCTCGGAAGCGGGAGGTCTCAAGAGACCCAGTACTTC CASSPLGSGRSQETQYF
TRBD2 TRBJ2-2 TRBV7-2 16 NA TGTGCCAGCAGCTTAAACACGGGAGGCCTCACCGGGGAGCTGTTTTTT CASSLNTGGLTGELFF
TRBD1 TRBJ1-3 TRBV28 14 NA TGTGCCAGCAGTATGACAGGGACCGGAAACACCATATATTTT CASSMTGTGNTIYF
TRBD1 TRBJ2-7 TRBV24-1 16 NA TGTGCCACCAGTGATTTACCCGGGACAGGGGGCGACGAGCAGTACTTC CATSDLPGTGGDEQYF
TRBD1 TRBJ1-4 TRBV5-4 14 NA TGTGCCAGCAGCCCATCAGGGGGTAATGAAAAACTGTTTTTT CASSPSGGNEKLFF
TRBD1 TRBJ1-5 TRBV7-2 14 NA TGTGCCAGCAGCTTAGGACAGGGTGGACAGCCCCAGCATTTT CASSLGQGGQPQHF
NA TRBJ2-2 TRBV7-3 14 NA TGTGCCAGCAGCCCTCGGGGGGCGTCCGGGGAGCTGTTTTTT CASSPRGASGELFF
TRBD2 TRBJ2-2 TRBV30 17 many TGTGCCTGGAGTTATTCGGGACTAGCGGGGGTCACCGGGGAGCTGTTTTTT CAWSYSGLAGVTGELFF
TRBD2 TRBJ2-5 TRBV7-9 14 NA TGTGCCAGCAGCCTAGCGGGAGCGGGAGAGACCCAGTACTTC CASSLAGAGETQYF
NA TRBJ2-1 TRBV7-9 15 NA TGTGCCAGCAGCTTAGCACTAGGCCCCTACAATGAGCAGTTCTTC CASSLALGPYNEQFF
TRBD1 TRBJ2-3 TRBV11-2 20 NA TGTGCCAGCAGCTTAGATCTACCCCGGCCGGGGACAGGGGATAGGGATACGCAGTATTTT CASSLDLPRPGTGDRDTQYF
NA TRBJ1-2 TRBV4-2 12 NA TGTGCCAGCAGCCAAGCATCCTATGGCTACACCTTC CASSQASYGYTF
NA TRBJ2-2 TRBV5-1 13 NA TGCGCCAGCTCAACGGGGAACACCGGGGAGCTGTTTTTT CASSTGNTGELFF
NA TRBJ2-5 TRBV6-6 15 NA TGTGCCAGCAGTTACGGGGGACAAGCACAAGAGACCCAGTACTTC CASSYGGQAQETQYF
NA TRBJ1-1 TRBV25-1 15 NA TGTGCCAGCAGTGACCCGGCGGGGTTGGGATCGAAGGCTTTCTTT CASSDPAGLGSKAFF